This T cell receptor beta chain came from a study of OX40 agonist ivuxolimab in advanced cancers. Study context: Patient treatment consisted of intravenous ivuxolimab administration every 2 weeks at 0.01 to 10 mg/kg.

Study-level findings and limits: CD4+ and CD8+ blood T cells expanded clonally by week 6 at 0.1 to 3.0 mg/kg.

Note on this clone: What it recognizes is unknown.

The V and J ends lost 0 bases and 1 base respectively, with 0 bases between them. Germline loops: CDR1 MNHEY, CDR2 SVGAGI. This CDR3 has 12 amino acids. Profiled with immunoSEQ multiplex PCR; TCRdb holds only in-frame clones, not every one. Among about 35,000 clones listed, about 82% were seen once. Sequences were derived from CD4+ or CD8+ T cells sorted from blood, sampled in a trial of the OX40 agonist ivuxolimab. The receptor was isolated from an adult with an advanced solid tumor such as melanoma, head and neck, liver or kidney cancer. V is TRBV6-5 and J is TRBJ1-1; D unclear. The CDR3 nucleotides read TGTGCCAGCAGTTACTCGAACACTGAAGCTTTCTTT. It yields the protein CASSYSNTEAFF.